The present TCR beta chain was sequenced within a study of cytomegalovirus exposure and HLA in healthy donors (dated by TCRdb to 2017 to 2019). Looking at the study overall: In an earlier analysis of roughly 590 of the donors, 276 Gb of sequence data and 90 million to 120 million unique TCR beta sequences from 150 million to 200 million T cells were reported. An early release covering 550 to 650 HLA-typed donors comprised around 300 gigabases of sequencing data and 85 million or so unique TCR sequences. The genetic ancestry cluster associated with self-reported Caucasian donors included 81% of the roughly 400 genotyped donors. The study aimed to test whether cataloging public T cell receptors could reveal signatures of past pathogen exposure. The study used immunosequencing to profile the T cell repertoires of more than 650 subjects and linked those repertoires to cytomegalovirus serostatus. In addition to the first cohort of several hundred subjects, a separate validation cohort of 130 or so different subjects was used. To predict cytomegalovirus infection status, the study combined high-throughput TCR immunosequencing, statistical association of individual TCRs with disease status, and machine learning. In a later analysis, previously published TCR beta repertoires from 670 or so donors were re-analyzed and high-resolution HLA genotyping was added so that TCR occurrence patterns could be studied. Rather than using new phenotypic data, the later analysis identified candidate immune exposures from TCR beta sequences and from how often those sequences occurred across donors. To decide whether each TCR beta V gene segment behaved as functional or pseudogenic, an earlier analysis of over 500 of the donors relied on high-throughput TCR beta sequencing. Donor age, sex, ethnicity and CMV serostatus were compiled together with the repertoire data. In a later genetic analysis, genome-wide SNP genotypes for about 60% of the 666 donors were used, and that subset was treated as a discovery cohort. Every discovery cohort repertoire had been produced on one sequencing platform. Both class I and class II loci were covered by HLA typing, at four-digit resolution. The number of donors typed differed by locus, with about 620-630 for A, B, C, DRB1 and DQB1, roughly 550 for DQA1, 606 for DPA1, and around 430 for DPB1. Roughly 5 DR-DQ haplotypes were handled as single units for association and clustering, since linkage in the cohort was strong. Among about 400 genotyped donors of the cohort, an average of around 250,000 unique TCR beta nucleotide sequences was sequenced per donor, of which about 18% were non-productive.

The method behind the library was the immunoSEQ multiplex PCR assay. A mixture of 60 forward primers for TCR Vbeta segments and 13 reverse primers for TCR Jbeta segments was used in the multiplex PCR. The CDR3 region of rearranged TCR beta genes was amplified from genomic DNA with a multiplex PCR assay. The Illumina HiSeq System was used to sequence the amplified TCR beta libraries as 87-base-pair reads. As for how the authors treated the data: A later analysis counted 65 million to 90 million unique TCR beta chains across the 600 to 850 repertoires, and roughly 11 million of these chains were shared by at least two donors. To remove PCR and sequencing errors, raw reads were error-corrected and collapsed into unique sequences using a nearest-neighbor algorithm that merged closely related sequences. To assign V, D and J gene segments, CDR3 sequences were aligned to IMGT reference sequences. For a sequence to be retained, a match of at least six nucleotides was required to both a V gene segment and a J gene segment. A rearrangement counted as productive if the CDR3 had no stop codons and remained in frame with V and J, and every other rearrangement counted as non-productive. CDR3 was defined by IMGT convention, running from the second conserved V-encoded cysteine to the conserved J-encoded phenylalanine. In an earlier analysis of some 550 of the donors, sequences lacking an unambiguous match to a single V gene segment were excluded. In an earlier analysis of 587 of the donors, V segments were called functional above 56.7% productive rearrangements and were called segregating when the between-donor standard deviation exceeded 5%. A statistical classification framework was developed to diagnose cytomegalovirus status using the catalog of TCR beta chain sequences. A later analysis assigned V and J genes by comparing TCR nucleotide sequences with IMGT/GENE-DB human TR gene sequences. A later analysis assigned CDR3 sequences and most-parsimonious VDJ recombination scenarios with the TCRdist pipeline. In a later analysis, each TCR beta chain was defined by its CDR3 amino acid sequence together with its V-gene family, and reads lacking a unique V-gene family were excluded. To address suspected cross-contamination and a sequencing artifact, a later analysis removed 592 highly shared, low-generation-probability nucleotide sequences. A later analysis calculated a clonal expansion index for each public chain from normalized within-repertoire ranks of inferred template counts. In a later analysis, generation probabilities were computed using a VDJ recombination model fitted to out-of-frame rearrangements, and the results were checked against IGoR. In a later analysis, TCR-TCR, TCR-HLA and TCR-CMV co-occurrence was scored with hypergeometric tests, and a repertoire-size bias correction was applied to TCR pairs. False discovery rates were estimated in a later analysis by permuting HLA or CMV assignments 20 times. In a later analysis, co-occurring TCRs were grouped using DBSCAN, and TCRdist sequence similarity was added for clustering within HLA-allele-positive subsets. Repertoires with fewer than 30,000 or more than 120,000 public chains were left out of co-occurrence clustering, as were five repertoires with anomalous nucleotide sharing. The immuneACCESS repertoire file appears here via TCRdb, limited to in-frame rearrangements. These files lack a portion of the clones; in checked studies, under half of the deficit traces to unresolved V genes, and the cause of the others is not known. That table supplies the V and J calls and clone size; D and trimming were determined from the DNA. For this sample the table gives around 90,000 clones, of which 65% were detected only once. The ten largest clones represent roughly 21% of the sample.

The CDR3 holds 13 amino acids from the cysteine to the phenylalanine. The DNA shown is the 39-base CDR3, in frame from base 1. CDR1 SGHRS and CDR2 YFSETQ were looked up in the germline V gene. V gives up 0 bases and J gives up 6 bases, and the segment between their germline ends measures 9 bases. As for this clone: This receptor's antigen is unknown. No per-base quality is available; no much larger clone lies one base away.

Overall results and qualifications from the work: Only TCR beta chains were sequenced in this cohort, and the absence of alpha or paired-chain data limited detectable features. The authors suggested that the approach could potentially be generalized to other disease states and immunological phenotypes. A few of the identified cytomegalovirus-associated TCR beta chains were confirmed in vitro to be specific for cytomegalovirus antigens. The presence/absence analyses assumed that sequencing depth was roughly uniform across donors, and that assumption may not be true. Correlated functional status among segregating V segments might be attributable to linkage disequilibrium, but an unknown experimental factor could not be ruled out. The classifier was reported to diagnose cytomegalovirus status with high specificity and sensitivity in both the original and validation cohorts. For the cohort, immune exposure information was limited to CMV serostatus. In the study, around 160 TCR beta chains were listed as associated with cytomegalovirus. A further reported finding was that TCR beta sequences accurately predicted the HLA-A and HLA-B alleles for most subjects in the first cohort. Most TCR sequences were observed very rarely across donors, whereas some public TCRs were present in many individuals. A later genetic analysis reported fewer N-insertions in productive TCRs among donors in an Asian-associated ancestry cluster than the approximately 700-donor mean. In a later analysis, the rate of TCR association differed among HLA loci, with DRB1 alleles having the most associated TCRs and HLA-C alleles having the fewest. Some IMGT-functional V segments, including TRBV6-2 and TRBV6-3, could not be distinguished by the 87-base-pair reads and were therefore excluded. A later analysis reported that several top co-occurrence clusters appeared linked to parvovirus B19, influenza, CMV and Epstein-Barr virus. Specific HLA alleles were associated with 18,000 or so TCR beta sequences at a false discovery rate of 0.05 in a later analysis. An association between a missense DCLRE1C variant and V-gene and J-gene trimming of TCR beta chains was found in a later genetic analysis and replicated in an independent cohort. Most CMV-associated TCR beta chains appeared to be HLA-restricted in a later analysis, and the HLA associations seemed to be driven largely by CMV exposure. When HLA alleles, especially DR and DQ, strongly co-occurred, TCR associations were difficult to assign to individual alleles. An earlier analysis of 587 of the donors showed that most TCR beta V segments appeared in productive rearrangements either about 87% or about 30% of the time, which broadly matched IMGT annotations. The earlier analysis of 587 of the donors excluded about 16 rarely observed V segments, including chromosome 9 orphons, because counts were too low. Compared with equally common non-associated chains, HLA-associated TCR beta chains in a later analysis were more clonally expanded and had lower generation probabilities. A cluster of highly shared sequence variants was judged likely to be a technical artifact of the sequencing pipeline. Because HLA typing was missing for some donors at each locus, association tests included only the typed subset.

In total, 500 to 700 healthy bone marrow donors made up the cohort. Cohort members were all nominally healthy when sampled, although unrecorded immune exposures were likely present. The donor was CMV seropositive and belonged to the group of some 290 seropositive cohort members. Each donor provided a peripheral blood sample, and peripheral blood mononuclear cells were used for TCR beta sequencing. The Qiagen DNeasy Blood Extraction Kit was used to extract genomic DNA from the blood cell samples. Sequencing was carried out using PBMCs. This receptor chain uses TRBV5-1 and TRBJ1-2; the D gene remains uncertain. This sequence originates from a woman aged 45-60 years in good health and CMV-seropositive. CDR3 protein: CASSLGRVDGYTF. In nucleotide form, the sequence is TGCGCCAGCAGCTTGGGTCGGGTGGATGGCTACACCTTC. Extended through the reference TRBV5-1 and TRBJ1-2 proteins, this CDR3 yields the full variable domain: KAGVTQTPRYLIKTRGQQVTLSCSPISGHRSVSWYQQTPGQGLQFLFEYFSETQRNKGNFPGRFSGRQFSNSRSEMNVSTLELGDSALYLCASSLGRVDGYTFGSGTRLTVV.